Below are 2 T cell receptor beta chains sequenced from a single sample in a study of T cell responses to AZD1222 COVID-19 vaccine. Assay used: immunoSEQ multiplex PCR; TCRdb lists only in-frame clones, some missing. The sample shows 110,000 or so clones, around 83% of them seen only once. Here the sequenced sample was peripheral blood, taken 28 days after the second AZD1222 dose. Receptor source: an adult who received the AZD1222 COVID-19 vaccine.

This rearrangement joins TRBV9 to TRBJ2-7; D ambiguous. The CDR3 totals 13 residues. Trimming took 3 bases from V and 4 from J, leaving 11 bases between them. Looked up from germline, CDR1 is SGDLS and CDR2 is YYNGEE. The CDR3 DNA reads as TGTGCCAGCAGCGCGGGTCCTTCTTACGAGCAGTACTTC. Protein: CASSAGPSYEQYF.

The chain carries TRBV5-5 and TRBJ1-6; D gene unclear. Germline values: CDR1 SGHKS, CDR2 YYEKEE (reference sequence). This CDR3 has 16 residues. V was clipped by 3 bases and J by 4 bases, with 14 bases between them. The CDR3: CASSSGQGSYNSPLHF. CDR3 sequence (DNA): TGTGCCAGCAGCTCCGGGCAAGGGAGTTATAATTCACCCCTCCACTTT.